These 25 T cell receptor beta chains were all obtained from the same sample, sequenced in a study of T cells in Graves' hyperthyroidism and ophthalmopathy. RNA transcripts were the template for amplifying TCR beta CDR3 regions. RT-PCR in the first round (using the HTBI primer set) targeted the TCR CDR3. MiXCR, applied by TCRdb to the multiplex PCR reads, yields one record per CDR3 protein. The profile shows about 600,000 distinct CDR3 sequences, about 16% of them singletons. Sequences were obtained from blood. These receptors all come from a woman between 35 and 50 years old with Graves' ophthalmopathy.

Ten or more counts support this clonotype. The gene calls are TRBV18 and TRBJ1-2, with D possibly TRBD1 on 5 matching bases. From germline, CDR1 is KGHSH and CDR2 LQKENI. With 5 bases removed from V and 3 bases from J, the gap between germline ends came to 10 bases. CDR3 length equals 13 residues. The CDR3: CASSRGEDYGYTF. CDR3 nucleotides: TGTGCCAGCTCAAGAGGGGAGGACTATGGCTACACCTTC. Looking up the rest from reference TRBV18 and TRBJ1-2 gives the full variable domain: NAGVMQNPRHLVRRRGQEARLRCSPMKGHSHVYWYRQLPEEGLKFMVYLQKENIIDESGMPKERFSAEFPKEGPSILRIQQVVRGDSAAYFCASSRGEDYGYTFGSGTRLTVV.

The chain is built from TRBV14 and TRBJ2-1, with unresolved D. The germline V and J ends were trimmed by 2 bases and 9 bases, with 5 bases remaining between them. This CDR3 is built from 11 residues. Germline CDR1 reads SGHDN; CDR2 reads FVKESK. CDR3 in amino acids: CASSQYREQFF. The CDR3 DNA reads as TGTGCCAGCAGCCAATACCGTGAGCAGTTCTTC. Full variable domain (missing parts from reference TRBV14 and TRBJ2-1): EAGVTQFPSHSVIEKGQTVTLRCDPISGHDNLYWYRRVMGKEIKFLLHFVKESKQDESGMPNNRFLAERTGGTYSTLKVQPAELEDSGVYFCASSQYREQFFGPGTRLTVL.

There are many counts of this clonotype. This chain links TRBV3-1 with TRBJ1-1, with D perhaps TRBD1 (5 bases). V was clipped by 0 bases and J by 10 bases, with 12 bases between them. CDR3 size: 13 residues. Germline CDR1 LGHDT, CDR2 YNNKEL (reference sequence). CDR3 nucleotide sequence: TGTGCCAGCAGCCAAGATGGGGGGAAAGGAGCTTTCTTT. Protein sequence: CASSQDGGKGAFF.

This clonotype was counted many times. The chain couples TRBV5-1 to TRBJ2-2, with 10 bases identical to TRBD2. The CDR3 extends over 14 amino acids. The V gene end was trimmed by 5 bases and the J gene end by 4 bases; junction bases not matched to a gene: 2. Germline CDR1 SGHRS, CDR2 YFSETQ. The CDR3 region has the DNA TGCGCCAGCAGACCTAGCGGGGGCACCGGGGAGCTGTTTTTT. It is translated as CASRPSGGTGELFF.

Details on this clonotype: With a much larger clone just one base away, this may be a read error. The V call is TRBV7-2, the J call TRBJ2-7; a weak D match, TRBD2 (5 bases). Germline CDR1 is SGHTA and CDR2 is FQGNSA. The CDR3 is made up of 15 amino acids. The CDR3 is CASSLDPASSYGQYF. CDR3 DNA: TGTGCCAGCAGCTTAGATCCGGCTAGCTCCTACGGGCAGTACTTC.

The chain couples TRBV20-1 to TRBJ2-3; 11 bases map to TRBD2. The germline CDR1 and CDR2 sequences are DFQATT and SNEGSKA (reference sequence). CDR3 size: 14 residues. The junction had 8 bases not matched to a gene; V was cut back by 7 bases and J by 5 bases. The CDR3 is CSGLAGGWGDTQYF. The CDR3 bases are TGCAGTGGGCTAGCGGGAGGTTGGGGAGATACGCAGTATTTT.

In nucleotides, the CDR3 is TGTGCCAGCAGTTTAGGTCGCGGCGCCTACGAGCAGTACTTC. Amino acid sequence: CASSLGRGAYEQYF. The genes are TRBV28 and TRBJ2-7, with no clear D. The CDR3 is made up of 14 amino acids. Deletions cut 2 bases from V and 2 bases from J, with 10 bases between. Germline loops: CDR1 MDHEN, CDR2 SYDVKM.

This clonotype has more than one count but fewer than ten. CDR3 protein: CASSSGQRTYEQYF. CDR3 coding DNA: TGTGCCAGCAGCTCGGGACAGCGAACCTACGAGCAGTACTTC. V usage is TRBV5-8 and J usage is TRBJ2-7, with TRBD1 identical over 7 bases. Germline CDR1 and CDR2: SGHTS and YDEGEE. The CDR3 length is 14 residues. The junction had 5 bases not matched to a gene; V was cut back by 3 bases and J by 2 bases.

As to this clonotype: The junction differs from germline at one of its ends, possibly a read error. CDR3 sequence: CAGSPGGGNQPQHF. DNA for the CDR3: TGCGCCGGCAGCCCAGGGGGCGGAAATCAGCCCCAGCATTTT. The rearrangement links TRBV5-1 to TRBJ1-5; TRBD1 matches 8 bases. The CDR3 has 14 residues. Germline V gene data show CDR1 as SGHRS and CDR2 as YFSETQ. The whole variable domain, remainder taken from reference TRBV5-1 and TRBJ1-5, is KAGVTQTPRYLIKTRGQQVTLSCSPISGHRSVSWYQQTPGQGLQFLFEYFSETQRNKGNFPGRFSGRQFSNSRSEMNVSTLELGDSALYLCAGSPGGGNQPQHFGDGTRLSIL.

The rearrangement uses TRBV5-1 and TRBJ2-5; D unresolved. Germline CDR1 reads SGHRS; CDR2 reads YFSETQ. Trimming cost V 1 base and J 5 bases, with 18 bases left between them. The CDR3 totals 16 residues. Here the CDR3 reads CASSLLSRVLGETQYF. The DNA of the CDR3 is TGCGCCAGCAGCTTGCTGTCTAGGGTCCTGGGGGAGACCCAGTACTTC.

This clonotype was picked up one time. Given a much more abundant clone one base away, this may be a read error. The chain carries TRBV5-1 and TRBJ2-2; 9 bases are a match to TRBD1. The CDR3 has 14 amino acids. V dropped 7 bases and J dropped 5; count of bases not matched to a gene: 6. Germline CDR1 is SGHRS and CDR2 is YFSETQ. The CDR3 nucleotides are TGCGCCAGCCGCCGACAGGGGGGAACCGGGGAGCTGTTTTTT. This sequence encodes CASRRQGGTGELFF.

This clonotype was seen more than once but under ten times. The chain links TRBV25-1 to TRBJ2-5; tentatively, D is TRBD2 (5 bases). This CDR3 comprises 13 residues. Trimming took off 2 bases at V and 3 bases at J, with 7 bases between the two ends. Germline V gene sequence: CDR1 MGHDK, CDR2 SYGVNS. CDR3 sequence: CASSERGKETQYF. The CDR3 DNA is TGTGCCAGCAGTGAACGGGGAAAAGAGACCCAGTACTTC.

With regard to this clonotype: The missing conserved phenylalanine or tryptophan at the end of this CDR3 makes a read error likely. The chain combines TRBV28 with TRBJ2-2; D might be TRBD1 or TRBD2, each matching 5 bases. Between the trimmed V and J ends, which lost 6 bases and 1 base, there was a span of 12 bases. The CDR3 has 15 residues. Germline V gene sequence: CDR1 MDHEN, CDR2 SYDVKM. CDR3 loop: CASSGASLNTGELFS. As DNA, the CDR3 is TGTGCCAGCAGCGGGGCTAGCCTGAACACCGGGGAGCTGTTTTCT.

This clonotype showed up many times. The chain is built from TRBV2 and TRBJ1-1, with 8 bases matching TRBD1. V dropped 6 bases and J dropped 11; count of bases not matched to a gene: 11. The CDR3 covers 13 residues. Germline-derived CDR1 and CDR2 are SNHLY and FYNNEI. The CDR3 DNA follows: TGTGCCAGCAGGGGACAGGTCCCAGGGCGGGCTTTCTTT. Its protein product is CASRGQVPGRAFF.

This clonotype came up many times. The chain is built from TRBV3-1 and TRBJ1-1; 10 bases align to TRBD1. Trimming at V came to 3 bases and at J to 2 bases, leaving 3 bases not matched to a gene. The V gene's germline CDR1 is LGHDT and CDR2 YNNKEL (reference sequence). The CDR3 sequence is 15 residues long. CDR3 nucleotide sequence: TGTGCCAGCAGCCATACGACAGGGGGCAACACTGAAGCTTTCTTT. It codes for CASSHTTGGNTEAFF. Filled out from reference TRBV3-1 and TRBJ1-1, the complete variable domain reads DTAVSQTPKYLVTQMGNDKSIKCEQNLGHDTMYWYKQDSKKFLKIMFSYNNKELIINETVPNRFSPKSPDKAHLNLHINSLELGDSAVYFCASSHTTGGNTEAFFGQGTRLTVV.

The table lists this clonotype with a few counts. V and J are TRBV6-2 or TRBV6-3 and TRBJ1-5; no reliable D call. Between the trimmed V and J ends, which lost 5 bases and 6 bases, there was a span of 8 bases. CDR1 is MNHEY, CDR2 SVGEGT, per germline. This CDR3 is 12 amino acids long. The CDR3: CASSTLGQPQHF. CDR3 coding DNA: TGTGCCAGCAGTACCCTTGGTCAGCCCCAGCATTTT.

This clonotype was detected many times. The V call is TRBV2, the J call TRBJ1-1; D is unresolved. The CDR3 is 14 residues long. Trimming removed 7 bases from V and 1 base from J, with 13 bases in between. Looked up from germline, CDR1 is SNHLY and CDR2 is FYNNEI. CDR3 nucleotides: TGTGCCAGCAATATGGTCAGTCGGAACACTGAAGCTTTCTTT. Amino acids: CASNMVSRNTEAFF. The whole variable domain, filled in from reference TRBV2 and TRBJ1-1, reads EPEVTQTPSHQVTQMGQEVILRCVPISNHLYFYWYRQILGQKVEFLVSFYNNEISEKSEIFDDQFSVERPDGSNFTLKIRSTKLEDSAMYFCASNMVSRNTEAFFGQGTRLTVV.

The table lists this clonotype with a few counts. A much larger clone differs by one base, so this may be a read error. This chain links TRBV2 with TRBJ1-4, with 9 bases that match TRBD1. CDR1 is SNHLY, CDR2 FYNNEI, per germline. The CDR3 covers 14 residues. The CDR3 protein is CASRGDRENGKLFF. The CDR3 DNA reads TGTGCCAGCAGGGGGGACAGGGAGAATGGAAAACTGTTTTTT.

This clonotype was observed a handful of times. The gene calls are TRBV7-9 and TRBJ2-5; D gene ambiguous. The germline V gene has CDR1 SEHNR and CDR2 FQNEAQ (reference sequence). This CDR3 is built from 12 residues. With 5 bases removed from V and 3 bases from J, the gap between germline ends came to 7 bases. The CDR3 nucleotides read TGTGCCAGCAGCAGGAGTGAAGAGACCCAGTACTTC. It translates to CASSRSEETQYF.

This clonotype was observed a few times. The chain carries TRBV7-3 and TRBJ2-6, with D maybe TRBD1 (6 bases). This CDR3 comprises 17 residues. Trimming pared 5 bases from V and 0 bases from J, leaving 14 bases between. Germline V CDR1 and CDR2: SGHTA, FQGTGA. CDR3 nucleotides: TGTGCCAGCAGCCTTCGTGGACAGACCTCTGGGGCCAACGTCCTGACTTTC. Its translation is CASSLRGQTSGANVLTF.

The gene calls are TRBV27 and TRBJ2-1, with TRBD2 as a possible D gene (6 bases). This CDR3 has 14 amino acids. The V and J ends lost 5 bases and 6 bases respectively, with 14 bases between them. Per germline, CDR1 MNHEY and CDR2 SMNVEV (reference sequence). CDR3 in DNA: TGTGCCAGCAGTCTGGGACTCTCCCTCAATGAGCAGTTCTTC. Translating it yields CASSLGLSLNEQFF.

This clonotype has ten or more counts. The chain joins TRBV3-1 to TRBJ1-6, with D possibly matching TRBD1 (5 bases). Trimming removed 3 bases at V and 10 bases at J, with 16 bases between. Germline lookup yields CDR1 LGHDT and CDR2 YNNKEL (reference sequence). The CDR3 extends over 15 amino acids. CDR3 nucleotides: TGTGCCAGCAGCCAGGGAGGTGGTTCAGGGTCACCCCTCCACTTT. This gives the protein CASSQGGGSGSPLHF.

As concerns this clonotype: At one of its ends the junction is not consistent with the germline gene, which may arise from a read error. This chain's CDR3 is CASGLGASTDTQYF. The DNA for the CDR3 is TGCGCCAGCGGCTTAGGTGCTAGCACAGATACGCAGTATTTT. The chain is built from TRBV5-1 and TRBJ2-3; D unclear. Germline CDR1 reads SGHRS; CDR2 reads YFSETQ. The CDR3 contains 14 residues.

This chain uses TRBV6-4 with TRBJ1-3, with D hard to call. Trimming shortened V by 7 bases and J by 4 bases, and 8 bases separated the two germline ends. This CDR3 has 12 residues. Per germline, CDR1 MRHNA and CDR2 SNTAGT. The CDR3 protein is CASIVTGNTIYF. The DNA for the CDR3 is TGTGCCAGCATTGTCACGGGAAACACCATATATTTT.

This clonotype was recorded a few times. V is TRBV7-8 and J is TRBJ1-2, with D perhaps TRBD1 (5 bases). The CDR3 sequence is 14 residues long. V was cut by 2 bases and J by 8 bases, with 15 bases left in between. The germline V gene has CDR1 SGHVS and CDR2 FQNEAQ. The CDR3 coding sequence is TGTGCCAGCAGCTTAAATGGGGGAAGAGGGGGCTACACCTTC. This codes for CASSLNGGRGGYTF.